One sample yielded the 31 T cell receptor beta chains listed below, sequenced in a study of T cells in Graves' hyperthyroidism and ophthalmopathy. TCR beta CDR3 regions were amplified from RNA. First-round RT-PCR with HTBI primers amplified the TCR CDR3 region. Using its own MiXCR run on the multiplex PCR reads, TCRdb lists one record per CDR3 protein. The sample lists around 580,000 distinct CDR3 sequences; 46% were seen once. The sample comprised peripheral blood or thyroid tissue (not recorded which). The receptor set was obtained from a woman aged 18 to 35 with Graves' hyperthyroidism.

The table lists this clonotype with many counts. The gene calls are TRBV19 and TRBJ1-5; D gene ambiguous. The CDR3 spans 16 residues. The V end lost 3 bases, the J end lost 0 bases, and 12 bases lay between the germline ends. The germline V gene encodes CDR1 LNHDA and CDR2 SQIVND (reference sequence). The CDR3 reads CASSISPGVSNQPQHF. CDR3 coding DNA: TGTGCCAGTAGTATCTCCCCAGGAGTTAGCAATCAGCCCCAGCATTTT.

This clonotype was seen a few times. This chain connects TRBV6-5 to TRBJ1-3; no reliable D call. The CDR3 runs 14 residues. Trimming stripped 2 bases from V and 4 bases from J, with 9 bases between. Germline CDR1 reads MNHEY; CDR2 reads SVGAGI. The CDR3 protein is CASSYPGVGNTIYF. The CDR3 DNA follows: TGTGCCAGCAGTTACCCCGGGGTCGGAAACACCATATATTTT.

There are many counts of this clonotype. J is TRBJ2-7 and V is TRBV20-1; a weak D match, TRBD2 (6 bases). The CDR3 sequence is 11 residues long. CDR1 is DFQATT and CDR2 is SNEGSKA in the germline V gene (reference sequence). CDR3 bases: TGCAGCCCTAGCGTCGGGGACGAGCAGTACTTC. Its translation: CSPSVGDEQYF.

V usage is TRBV25-1 and J usage is TRBJ2-5; a possible D gene is TRBD2 (5 bases). The ends were cut back, 1 base at V and 1 base at J, with 7 bases in the middle. This CDR3 is 14 amino acids long. Germline V gene sequence: CDR1 MGHDK, CDR2 SYGVNS. In DNA, the CDR3 is TGTGCCAGCAGTGAATGGGGAGCCCAAGAGACCCAGTACTTC. Protein sequence: CASSEWGAQETQYF.

Of note for this clonotype: The germline gene is not matched at one end of the junction; a read error may be the cause. The CDR3 DNA reads as TGTGCTAGCAATTTAGGGGTCGGGATAACCTACGAGCAGTACTTC. Translation gives CASNLGVGITYEQYF. The chain has TRBV6-5 and TRBJ2-7; D may correspond to TRBD1 or TRBD2 (5 bases each). The CDR3 length is 15 residues. CDR1 and CDR2 from the germline V gene are MNHEY and SVGAGI.

This clonotype was found many times. The chain employs TRBV19 and TRBJ2-2; 10 nucleotides line up with TRBD2. J gave up 0 bases and V 9 bases, and 1 base lay outside the gene matches. This CDR3 is built from 14 residues. Germline loops: CDR1 LNHDA, CDR2 SQIVND (reference sequence). CDR3 nucleotides: TGTGCCAGCGGACTAGCGGCGAACACCGGGGAGCTGTTTTTT. This sequence encodes CASGLAANTGELFF.

This clonotype was picked up many times. The chain employs TRBV20-1 and TRBJ1-2; possibly TRBD1 for D (5 bases). The V gene's germline CDR1 is DFQATT and CDR2 SNEGSKA (reference sequence). With 6 bases removed from V and 4 bases from J, the gap between germline ends came to 12 bases. The CDR3 is 12 amino acids. The CDR3 loop is CSARDSLYGYTF. In nucleotides, the CDR3 is TGCAGTGCCCGGGACTCCCTCTATGGCTACACCTTC.

Ten or more counts support this clonotype. V usage is TRBV6-6 and J usage is TRBJ1-1; D call uncertain. The CDR3 spans 15 residues. Germline V lookup: CDR1 MNHNY, CDR2 SVGAGI (reference sequence). Trimming shortened V by 2 bases and J by 0 bases, and 10 bases separated the two germline ends. The CDR3 DNA sequence: TGTGCCAGCAGTTACCATGAGGGTTTGAACACTGAAGCTTTCTTT. Encoded protein: CASSYHEGLNTEAFF.

At least ten counts were recorded for this clonotype. The V gene is TRBV5-1, the J gene TRBJ1-1; perhaps TRBD1 as D (5 bases). Germline loops: CDR1 SGHRS, CDR2 YFSETQ. The CDR3 has 14 amino acids. V was shortened by 4 bases and J by 5 bases, with 15 bases between the two germline ends. The CDR3 region is CASSLQVDGTEAFF. CDR3 DNA: TGCGCCAGCAGCCTACAGGTGGATGGGACTGAAGCTTTCTTT. Full variable domain (missing parts from reference TRBV5-1 and TRBJ1-1): KAGVTQTPRYLIKTRGQQVTLSCSPISGHRSVSWYQQTPGQGLQFLFEYFSETQRNKGNFPGRFSGRQFSNSRSEMNVSTLELGDSALYLCASSLQVDGTEAFFGQGTRLTVV.

This clonotype was seen at least ten times. This chain uses TRBV7-2 with TRBJ1-1; D is unclear. Trimming took off 0 bases at V and 7 bases at J, with 9 bases between the two ends. From germline, CDR1 is SGHTA and CDR2 FQGNSA. The CDR3 extends over 13 amino acids. The CDR3 region is CASSLASLYEAFF. The CDR3 DNA reads TGTGCCAGCAGCTTAGCTTCGCTGTATGAAGCTTTCTTT.

This rearrangement joins TRBV29-1 to TRBJ1-2, with D tentatively TRBD1 (6 bases). V was clipped by 2 bases and J by 6 bases, with 13 bases between them. This CDR3 comprises 13 residues. Germline V gene sequence: CDR1 SQVTM, CDR2 ANQGSEA. The CDR3, as DNA: TGCAGCGTTGAATTGGGGGGCCGTGATGGCTACACCTTC. This translates into CSVELGGRDGYTF.

The rearrangement uses TRBV27 and TRBJ2-7; 8 nucleotides agree with TRBD1. The V segment lost 4 bases and the J segment 2 bases; nucleotides outside the gene matches: 7. This CDR3 has 15 amino acids. Germline CDR1 reads MNHEY; CDR2 reads SMNVEV (reference sequence). CDR3 sequence: CASSYAQGAAYEQYF. The CDR3 nucleotides read TGTGCCAGCAGTTACGCTCAGGGGGCGGCCTACGAGCAGTACTTC.

J is TRBJ2-2 and V is TRBV6-4; 7 bases agree with TRBD1. The CDR3 length is 17 residues. V was clipped by 5 bases and J by 0 bases; unmatched bases: 9. Looked up from germline, CDR1 is MRHNA and CDR2 is SNTAGT. CDR3 DNA: TGTGCCAGCAGTTACCGAACCGGGACAGCGAACACCGGGGAGCTGTTTTTT. Amino acids: CASSYRTGTANTGELFF.

This clonotype was found many times. The chain links TRBV9 to TRBJ1-2, with 7 bases lining up with TRBD1. Germline V gives CDR1 SGDLS, CDR2 YYNGEE. Trimming at V came to 0 bases and at J to 7 bases, leaving 6 bases not matched to a gene. The length of the CDR3 is 14 residues. The CDR3 DNA is TGTGCCAGCAGCGTAGGAGGGGGCGCGGGTGGCTACACCTTC. It specifies CASSVGGGAGGYTF.

Many counts were recorded for this clonotype. The chain recombines TRBV15 with TRBJ2-2; D is tentatively TRBD1 or TRBD2 (6 bases each). Germline V lookup: CDR1 LNHNV, CDR2 YYDKDF (reference sequence). The CDR3 runs to 16 residues. V lost 3 bases, J lost 3 bases, and 14 bases lay in between. The CDR3 is CATSSPRGEDTGELFF. CDR3 in DNA: TGTGCCACCAGCAGTCCTAGGGGGGAGGACACCGGGGAGCTGTTTTTT.

This clonotype was detected only a few times. The V and J genes are TRBV15 and TRBJ2-6; the D gene is possibly TRBD1 (6 bases). The length of the CDR3 is 14 residues. Germline V gene data show CDR1 as LNHNV and CDR2 as YYDKDF (reference sequence). V was cut by 2 bases and J by 11 bases, with 13 bases left in between. The CDR3 DNA follows: TGTGCCACCAGCAGACCTCAGGGGTCCTACGTCCTGACTTTC. Residues: CATSRPQGSYVLTF.

Comments on this clonotype: This sequence may be a read error, since a much larger clone differs from it by one base. The rearrangement uses TRBV10-3 and TRBJ2-2, with 8 bases aligning to TRBD2. Germline loops: CDR1 ENHRY, CDR2 SYGVKD. Germline trimming cut 5 bases from V and 3 bases from J; bases unmatched to any gene: 5. This CDR3 contains 15 residues. The CDR3 is CAISSSGSYTGELFF. CDR3 nucleotides: TGTGCCATCAGTTCAAGCGGGAGCTACACCGGGGAGCTGTTTTTT.

At least ten counts were recorded for this clonotype. The chain carries TRBV10-3 and TRBJ1-5, with TRBD1 as a possible D gene (6 bases). Germline V gene sequence: CDR1 ENHRY, CDR2 SYGVKD. V lost 1 base, J lost 4 bases, and 11 bases lay in between. The CDR3 is made up of 15 amino acids. This CDR3 is CAISEYGGYNQPQHF. Written as DNA, the CDR3 is TGTGCCATCAGTGAGTACGGGGGCTATAATCAGCCCCAGCATTTT.

As for this clonotype: Likely a read error: the CDR3 ends without its conserved phenylalanine or tryptophan. V is TRBV7-4 and J is TRBJ2-6; the D is unclear. This CDR3 has 16 residues. CDR1 is SGHVT, CDR2 SQSDAQ, per germline. Between the trimmed V and J ends, which lost 6 bases and 0 bases, there was a span of 12 bases. The CDR3 nucleotides read TGTGCCAGCAGTTCTCGACTGATCTCTGGGGCCAACGTCCTGACTCCA. It encodes CASSSRLISGANVLTP.

In regard to this clonotype: At one boundary the junction diverges from the germline segment, which might be a read error. The chain uses TRBV19 and TRBJ2-7, with D unclear. From germline, CDR1 is LNHDA and CDR2 SQIVND (reference sequence). This CDR3 is built from 13 residues. The CDR3 nucleotides are TGTGCCGGTAGTCAGGACGTCTCCTACGAGCAGTACTTC. It encodes CAGSQDVSYEQYF.

The chain recombines TRBV7-2 with TRBJ2-5, with 8 bases fitting TRBD1. CDR3 size: 16 residues. The ends lost 4 bases at V and 5 bases at J; junction bases unmatched: 12. Germline assignment: CDR1 SGHTA and CDR2 FQGNSA. CDR3 nucleotides: TGTGCCAGCAGCTGGGGGGACAGGCGGGGATCGGAGACCCAGTACTTC. It specifies CASSWGDRRGSETQYF.

As for this clonotype: Its ends do not fully match the called genes, so a read error is possible. The CDR3 reads CASSDRDLTDTQYF. CDR3 DNA: TGTGCCAGCAGCGACCGGGACCTGACAGATACGCAGTATTTT. This chain links TRBV10-1 with TRBJ2-3, with D possibly being TRBD1 or TRBD2 (5 bases each). CDR3 length: 14 amino acids. Germline CDR1 is WNHNN and CDR2 is SYGVQD (reference sequence).

As regards this clonotype: This sequence may be a read error, since a much larger clone differs from it by one base. The chain links TRBV29-1 to TRBJ2-7; D remains unclear. With 4 bases removed from V and 1 base from J, the gap between germline ends came to 11 bases. The CDR3 spans 13 residues. CDR1 is SQVTM, CDR2 ANQGSEA, per germline. The CDR3 nucleotides are TGCAGCGTTGTGCGTCAGTCTTCCTACGAGCAGTACTTC. This encodes CSVVRQSSYEQYF.

This clonotype was counted only a few times. The V gene is TRBV19, the J gene TRBJ2-1, with D unclear. The V and J ends lost 7 bases and 8 bases respectively, with 12 bases between them. This CDR3 is 12 amino acids long. Germline V CDR1 and CDR2: LNHDA, SQIVND (reference sequence). CDR3 sequence (DNA): TGTGCCAGTATTGGGTGGACGGATGAGCAGTTCTTC. It codes for CASIGWTDEQFF.

This clonotype was recorded many times. The chain employs TRBV7-9 and TRBJ1-4; D remains ambiguous. V was pared by 5 bases and J by 4 bases, with 14 bases between. The CDR3 sequence is 15 residues long. Germline CDR1 reads SEHNR; CDR2 reads FQNEAQ (reference sequence). As DNA, the CDR3 is TGTGCCAGCAGCCAGAAGGGTAATTTTAATGAAAAACTGTTTTTT. Its translation is CASSQKGNFNEKLFF.

This clonotype was seen only once. At one of its ends the junction is not consistent with the germline gene, which may arise from a read error. This chain links TRBV6-2 or TRBV6-3 with TRBJ2-5; D gene uncertain. CDR3 size: 12 residues. Germline V gene lookup returns CDR1 MNHEY and CDR2 SVGEGT. CDR3 nucleotide sequence: TGTGCCAGCAGTTACGTTCAAGAGACCCGGTACTTC. Translating it yields CASSYVQETRYF.

The genes are TRBV15 and TRBJ1-2, with no clear D. The CDR3 contains 12 residues. The V end lost 1 base, the J end lost 5 bases, and 5 bases lay between the germline ends. Germline CDR1 reads LNHNV; CDR2 reads YYDKDF (reference sequence). CDR3 nucleotides: TGTGCCACCAGCAGAGGGGGATATGGCTACACCTTC. Translated, it gives CATSRGGYGYTF. The full variable domain, with the rest looked up from reference TRBV15 and TRBJ1-2, is DAMVIQNPRYQVTQFGKPVTLSCSQTLNHNVMYWYQQKSSQAPKLLFHYYDKDFNNEADTPDNFQSRRPNTSFCFLDIRSPGLGDTAMYLCATSRGGYGYTFGSGTRLTVV.

In this sample, this clonotype turned up a few times. This sequence joins TRBV2 and TRBJ2-3; D might be TRBD2 (6 bases). Germline CDR1 reads SNHLY; CDR2 reads FYNNEI. V dropped 5 bases and J dropped 2 bases, with 14 bases sitting between them. The CDR3 loop spans 15 amino acids. The CDR3, as DNA: TGTGCCAGCAGTAGGGCGGGGACGATCACAGATACGCAGTATTTT. Translation gives CASSRAGTITDTQYF.

The chain recombines TRBV3-1 with TRBJ2-2; either TRBD1 or TRBD2 may fit D (6 bases each). Trimming took 1 base from V and 4 from J, leaving 7 bases between them. From germline, CDR1 is LGHDT and CDR2 YNNKEL (reference sequence). CDR3 length: 14 residues. CDR3 residues: CASSQAGATGELFF. The DNA for the CDR3 is TGTGCCAGCAGCCAAGCGGGGGCCACCGGGGAGCTGTTTTTT.

The rearrangement links TRBV27 to TRBJ1-1, with 7 bases fitting TRBD1. Germline V gene sequence: CDR1 MNHEY, CDR2 SMNVEV (reference sequence). V was pared by 7 bases and J by 1 base, with 6 bases of the junction left unmatched. This CDR3 comprises 14 residues. The CDR3 region is CASIPDRENTEAFF. The CDR3 DNA reads TGTGCCAGCATTCCCGACAGGGAGAACACTGAAGCTTTCTTT.

This clonotype was recorded at least ten times. The chain has TRBV5-1 and TRBJ2-2; D remains ambiguous. V lost 2 bases, J lost 4 bases, and 9 bases lay in between. Germline V gene data show CDR1 as SGHRS and CDR2 as YFSETQ. The CDR3 sequence is 14 residues long. CDR3 coding DNA: TGCGCCAGCAGCTTCTCTGAAGCCACCGGGGAGCTGTTTTTT. This sequence encodes CASSFSEATGELFF.